A few counts support the clone carrying this T cell receptor (beta chain). This sample was included in a study of Graves' ophthalmopathy and Graves' hyperthyroidism. The PBMC fraction was derived from around 10 ml of fresh peripheral blood. Scientists amplified the TCR beta CDR3 regions from RNA transcripts. The workflow started with a first-round RT-PCR run with HTBI primers and then moved on to a second-round multiplex PCR. MiXCR was run by TCRdb on the multiplex PCR reads, yielding one entry per CDR3 protein. The sample holds roughly 230,000 distinct CDR3 sequences, 20% to 25% seen once. The CDR3 runs to 17 residues. V dropped 12 bases and J dropped 0 bases, with 20 bases sitting between them. The germline V gene has CDR1 KGHDR and CDR2 SFDVKD.

The specimen sequenced was peripheral blood. The clonotype originates from a woman aged 45-65 years with Graves' ophthalmopathy. This sequence joins TRBV24-1 and TRBJ1-6; the D gene is possibly TRBD1 (5 bases). The CDR3 reads CAGLRWGESSYNSPLHF. The CDR3 nucleotides are TGTGCCGGACTCCGCTGGGGCGAATCCTCCTATAATTCACCCCTCCACTTT.